This TCR beta chain emerged from a study of CD8+ T cells in alopecia areata. At the level of the study: Tofacitinib treatment spanned 6 to 18 months, with 6 months off drug afterward. The authors scored treated patients' severity by affected scalp percentage.

Germline CDR1 LNHNV, CDR2 YYDKDF (reference sequence). V was cut by 3 bases and J by 0 bases, with 15 bases left in between. The CDR3 extends over 16 amino acids. As to treatment: oral pan-JAK inhibitor, 5-10 mg twice daily. Following extraction, RNA underwent reverse transcription to cDNA, which served as the sequencing template. Clones were sequenced by immunoSEQ multiplex PCR, and TCRdb holds only the in-frame ones, with some missing. The table lists more than 150,000 clones, 45% to 60% of them singletons, with roughly 9.1% in the top ten. The clonotype originates from a human donor with alopecia areata. The chain couples TRBV15 to TRBJ2-7; TRBD2 is a possible D gene (6 bases). Sequences were derived from CD8+ T cells sorted from blood, sampled at roughly week 53, from a patient treated with tofacitinib. The CDR3 DNA is TGTGCCACCAGCAGTATCCTTACTAGCTTCTCCTACGAGCAGTACTTC. Translated, it gives CATSSILTSFSYEQYF.